This T cell receptor (beta chain) was retrieved from a study of blood T cells in healthy people across ages. It was with a sample-barcoded 5' primer and a J-beta primer mix that a second PCR of roughly 7 to 12 cycles was run. TCRdb redid the calling of the 5' RACE reads with MiXCR, one entry per CDR3 protein. The table has about 1,400,000 distinct CDR3 sequences, 59% seen once. The CDR3 totals 14 residues. Germline loops: CDR1 SGHNT, CDR2 YENEEA. The sample taken for sequencing was blood. The J gene is TRBJ2-4, the V gene TRBV11-3, with D perhaps TRBD2 (5 bases). The J call may not be correct, given that the DNA end is closer to TRBJ2-7. This TCR was sampled from a man between 18 and 29 years old in good health. The CDR3 bases are TGTGCCAGCAGCCATCAGACTACACCAAACGAGCAGTACTTC. Translated, it gives CASSHQTTPNEQYF.